The T cell receptor (beta chain) under discussion was sequenced for a study of blood T cells in healthy people across ages. About the study: Per two T cells, about one barcoded beta molecule was captured through template switching.

With a J-beta primer mix and a sample-barcoded 5' primer, a second PCR ran about 6 to 11 cycles. Template switching added a 12-random-nucleotide identifier to every cDNA molecule. Sequencing yielded, for each sample, at least 3 million paired-end reads carrying CDR3. One entry per CDR3 protein results from TCRdb running MiXCR on the 5' RACE reads. This table holds about 380,000 distinct CDR3 sequences, 45% to 60% found once. This clonotype was detected only a few times. Its antigen is as yet unknown. Germline V lookup: CDR1 MNHNS, CDR2 SASEGT. The V end lost 8 bases, the J end lost 8 bases, and 16 bases lay between the germline ends. The length of the CDR3 is 13 residues. Study-level points and caveats: While age rose, TCR beta diversity per million T cells dropped in a roughly linear way.

The chain is built from TRBV6-1 and TRBJ2-1; a possible D gene is TRBD2 (5 bases). The TCR originated in a man aged 60 to 69 in good health. The sequencing input was blood. CDR3 nucleotides: TGTGCCAGCTGTAGCACACCCGGGGATGAGCAGTTCTTC. It translates to CASCSTPGDEQFF.